The sequence of this TCR beta chain was determined in a study of T cells in Graves' hyperthyroidism and ophthalmopathy (dated by TCRdb to the late 2010s). Regarding the research as a whole: Peripheral blood was collected at initial diagnosis, before any treatment. After blood sampling, hyperthyroidism patients were treated with methimazole at a starting dose of 30 mg daily, and ophthalmopathy patients were treated with high-dose intravenous methylprednisolone. In addition, the study compared T-cell repertoires in thyroid tissue and in blood from roughly six Graves' hyperthyroidism patients. To identify TCR V-J signatures that set the groups apart, the researchers used a discovery cohort of approximately 98 patients, made up of 43 with Graves' ophthalmopathy and some 55 with stable Graves' hyperthyroidism. According to the paper, TCR Vbeta CDR3 sequencing was carried out on over 130 peripheral blood samples, which came from fewer than 50 ophthalmopathy, around 75 hyperthyroidism and approximately 17 progressor patients. The roughly 90 discovery patients were divided at random into training and test sets in a 7:3 ratio. Whether ophthalmopathy could be predicted prospectively was tested in an independent validation cohort made up of about 18 hyperthyroidism patients plus 17 patients who later progressed to ophthalmopathy.

The TCR beta CDR3 regions were amplified from RNA transcripts. For the first round of RT-PCR on the TCR CDR3, the HTBI primer set was used together with the Qiagen OneStep RT-PCR kit. A second multiplex PCR round built the libraries, followed by size selection and purification. Libraries were sequenced paired-end with 100 bp reads on an Illumina HiSeq2000. Per the source publication's procedure: SOAPnuke was used to process the raw data, throwing out any read that contained adapters or uncalled bases, had a mean Phred below 15, or lacked an exact constant-primer or identifier match. COPE v1.2.5 was used to merge the high-quality paired reads, and each unique nucleotide sequence was defined as a clonotype. MiTCR v1.1 was used to align the clonotypes against IMGT TRBV, TRBD and TRBJ reference segments. Analysis was restricted to V-J combinations with a frequency above 0.0001, which covered roughly 99% of repertoires. A TCS score was defined as the ratio between F50 (clonal expansion) and ExV (chaos), using BLOSUM62-based TCRdist between CDR3 peptides within each V-J. Welch's t-statistics and random forest reduced several hundred V-J features to roughly 13, which were used in a naive Bayes classifier (R e1071). Using fastp trimming at Q25 and MiXCR clonotype assembly, TCRdb reanalyzed the public sequencing data and kept in-frame beta chains. Each entry merges the rows of one CDR3 protein and shows their most common DNA and genes. The V and J calls and clone size are TCRdb's, not the authors'. The sample table lists about 250,000 distinct CDR3 sequences, 20% to 25% of them with a count of one. The ten largest clones take up over 55% of the sample.

General conclusions and limits of the study: In validation, the model predicted progression to ophthalmopathy a median of about 6.8 months before onset, with roughly 71% sensitivity and 72.22% specificity. Ophthalmopathy was separated from stable hyperthyroidism by a 13 V-J signature model, with approximately 85% sensitivity and roughly 81% specificity obtained in cross-validation and 80%/75% obtained in testing. Sample size was not statistically predetermined, and investigators were not blinded to group allocation. Most expanded thyroid clonotypes (frequency above 0.001) were also found in blood, which suggests that blood repertoires may mirror thyroid immune responses.

At the junction V is shortened by 4 bases and J by 2 bases, with 11 bases in between. CDR1 and CDR2 are drawn from the germline V gene: SQVTM, ANQGSEA. From the cysteine up to the phenylalanine, the CDR3 has a length of 13 residues. Only the CDR3 portion is preserved as DNA: 39 bases, with reading frame beginning at the first base. Moderately to severely active disease, a Clinical Activity Score of at least 3, a NOSPECS grade of at least 4, and a duration under 3 months were present in ophthalmopathy patients. Any patient with an uncontrolled infection, another autoimmune disease, pregnancy or lactation was excluded. Diagnoses were established on the basis of clinical symptoms, serum thyroxine and TRAb, thyroid ultrasound, and orbital computed tomography. Ficoll-Paque density gradient centrifugation was used to isolate PBMCs from 9.5 to 10 ml of fresh peripheral blood. Total RNA was extracted using Trizol reagent, and RNA quality was assessed on an Agilent 2100 Bioanalyzer.

As for this clonotype: Its recognized antigen is unknown. Per-base qualities were not stored, and no clone one base away is much larger.

The sequence joins TRBV29-1 to TRBJ1-2; too little of a D gene remains to name it. This receptor was obtained from a man aged 25 to 45 with Graves' ophthalmopathy. Material: blood. Here is the DNA: TGCAGCGTTGCCCCAACACCGAACTATGGCTACACCTTC. Translated, this is CSVAPTPNYGYTF.